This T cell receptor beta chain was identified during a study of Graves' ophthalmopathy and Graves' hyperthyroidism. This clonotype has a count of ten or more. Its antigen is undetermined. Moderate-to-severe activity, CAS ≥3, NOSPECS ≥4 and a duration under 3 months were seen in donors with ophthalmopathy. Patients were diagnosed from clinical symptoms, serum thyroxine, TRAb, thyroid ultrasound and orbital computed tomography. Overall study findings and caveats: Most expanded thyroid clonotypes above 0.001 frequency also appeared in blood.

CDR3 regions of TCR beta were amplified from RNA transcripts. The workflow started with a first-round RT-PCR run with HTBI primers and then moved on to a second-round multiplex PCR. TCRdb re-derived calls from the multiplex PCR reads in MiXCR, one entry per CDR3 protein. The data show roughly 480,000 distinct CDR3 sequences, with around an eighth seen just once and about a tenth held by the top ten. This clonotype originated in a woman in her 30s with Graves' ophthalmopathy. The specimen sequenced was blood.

CDR3 coding DNA: TGTGCCAGCAGTGAGAGAGTCAATCAGCCCCAGCATTTT. Protein product: CASSERVNQPQHF. J is TRBJ1-5 and V is TRBV6-1; D unresolved. The V and J ends lost 3 bases and 3 bases respectively, with 6 bases between them. CDR3 length: 13 amino acids. The germline V gene has CDR1 MNHNS and CDR2 SASEGT.